These 15 T cell receptor beta chains originate from one sample sequenced in a study of T cell responses to AZD1222 COVID-19 vaccine. The table came from immunoSEQ multiplex PCR; TCRdb's copy has only in-frame clones and leaves some out. The sample shows under 200,000 clones, over 80% of them seen only once. Sample: peripheral blood, taken on day 0 of AZD1222 vaccination. Receptor source: an adult in good health.

Here the CDR3 reads CASSVAPPAGGRKDTQYF. Here the CDR3 DNA reads TGTGCCAGCAGTGTCGCCCCCCCAGCGGGGGGGCGGAAAGATACGCAGTATTTT. The chain has TRBV27 and TRBJ2-3, with 10 nucleotides matching TRBD2. Germline CDR1 reads MNHEY; CDR2 reads SMNVEV (reference sequence). The trim removed 5 bases at V and 5 bases at J, leaving 16 bases unmatched. The CDR3 extends over 18 amino acids.

The chain has TRBV6-6 and TRBJ1-5; a possible D gene is TRBD1 (5 bases). The V end was cut by 6 bases, the J end by 11 bases, with 17 bases between. The CDR3 loop spans 13 amino acids. Germline V gives CDR1 MNHNY, CDR2 SVGAGI (reference sequence). In nucleotides, the CDR3 is TGTGCCAGCAGCCGCGGGACCATTGAGGCCCAGCATTTT. Amino acids: CASSRGTIEAQHF.

The V call is TRBV19, the J call TRBJ2-7, with 9 bases that match TRBD2. Per the germline V gene, CDR1 is LNHDA and CDR2 is SQIVND (reference sequence). CDR3 size: 14 residues. The V segment lost 4 bases and the J segment 6 bases; nucleotides outside the gene matches: 7. The CDR3 DNA reads as TGTGCCAGTAGTACCCCGGGACTAGCCATCGAGCAGTACTTC. This translates into CASSTPGLAIEQYF.

The V gene is TRBV9, the J gene TRBJ2-2; weak D call: TRBD1 (5 bases). This CDR3 comprises 17 residues. V lost 0 bases and J 0 bases, leaving 12 bases between the germline ends. Germline V gives CDR1 SGDLS, CDR2 YYNGEE. In nucleotides, the CDR3 is TGTGCCAGCAGCGTAGCCTGGGGCAGTACGAACACCGGGGAGCTGTTTTTT. Its protein is CASSVAWGSTNTGELFF.

The chain employs TRBV7-2 and TRBJ1-2; weak D call: TRBD1 (5 bases). This CDR3 contains 12 residues. V dropped 0 bases and J dropped 10 bases, with 9 bases sitting between them. From germline, CDR1 is SGHTA and CDR2 FQGNSA. The CDR3 is CASSLAQGYYTF. Here the CDR3 DNA reads TGTGCCAGCAGCTTAGCGCAGGGCTACTACACCTTC.

The chain uses TRBV5-5 and TRBJ1-1, with D maybe TRBD1 (5 bases). Trimming pared 2 bases from V and 1 base from J, leaving 9 bases between. Germline loops: CDR1 SGHKS, CDR2 YYEKEE (reference sequence). This CDR3 comprises 14 residues. In DNA, the CDR3 is TGTGCCAGCAGCTTTACCACAGGGAACACTGAAGCTTTCTTT. It codes for CASSFTTGNTEAFF.

The chain joins TRBV7-3 to TRBJ2-3, with D unclear. V was cut by 0 bases and J by 6 bases, with 13 bases left in between. This CDR3 has 15 residues. Germline V gene sequence: CDR1 SGHTA, CDR2 FQGTGA. The CDR3 protein is CASSLTASSADTQYF. CDR3 coding DNA: TGTGCCAGCAGCTTAACGGCGAGCTCCGCGGATACGCAGTATTTT.

The J gene is TRBJ1-2, the V gene TRBV4-3, with a possible D match to TRBD1 (6 bases). Trimming took 0 bases from V and 8 from J, leaving 16 bases between them. There are 15 residues in the CDR3. CDR1 is LGHNA and CDR2 is YSLEER in the germline V gene. CDR3 DNA: TGCGCCAGCAGCCAAGATCTAGGGGGAAGGAGAGGCTACACCTTC. Amino acids: CASSQDLGGRRGYTF.

About this clone itself: Other DNA sequences in the sample encode the same CDR3. The chain combines TRBV7-8 with TRBJ1-1, with TRBD1 as a possible D gene (6 bases). Trimming shortened V by 5 bases and J by 1 base, and 11 bases separated the two germline ends. This CDR3 has 14 residues. Germline-derived CDR1 and CDR2 are SGHVS and FQNEAQ. CDR3 region: CASSLQGANTEAFF. The DNA for the CDR3 is TGTGCCAGCAGCCTACAGGGAGCGAACACTGAAGCTTTCTTT.

V is TRBV7-9 and J is TRBJ2-2; 13 bases align to TRBD2. The V gene end was trimmed by 8 bases and the J gene end by 5 bases; junction bases not matched to a gene: 8. The CDR3 covers 16 residues. Germline V lookup: CDR1 SEHNR, CDR2 FQNEAQ (reference sequence). CDR3 region: CASGLAGAGWTGELFF. CDR3 nucleotide sequence: TGTGCCAGCGGACTAGCGGGGGCTGGGTGGACCGGGGAGCTGTTTTTT.

The V and J genes are TRBV5-6 and TRBJ1-4, with a tentative D call TRBD1 (6 bases). CDR1 is SGHDT and CDR2 is YYEEEE in the germline V gene. Trimming left V 4 bases short and J 0 bases short, with 13 bases between. The CDR3 totals 16 residues. The CDR3 nucleotides are TGTGCCAGCAGCAAGAAGCGACAGGCAACTAATGAAAAACTGTTTTTT. It yields the protein CASSKKRQATNEKLFF.

V usage is TRBV6-4 and J usage is TRBJ2-3; 10 nucleotides match TRBD1. Germline V gene data show CDR1 as MRHNA and CDR2 as SNTAGT. V lost 0 bases to trimming and J lost 4 bases; unmatched junction nucleotides: 4. The CDR3 runs to 16 residues. CDR3 DNA: TGTGCCAGCAGTGACTCGAAGGACAGGGGGTCAGATACGCAGTATTTT. Its translation: CASSDSKDRGSDTQYF.

The V and J genes are TRBV18 and TRBJ2-3; either TRBD1 or TRBD2 may supply D (5 bases each). V was clipped by 2 bases and J by 4 bases, with 16 bases between them. This CDR3 is 16 amino acids long. Germline V gene sequence: CDR1 KGHSH, CDR2 LQKENI. CDR3 nucleotide sequence: TGTGCCAGCTCACCAGACGTTGGGGCGGGCGCAGATACGCAGTATTTT. This gives the protein CASSPDVGAGADTQYF.

The chain joins TRBV12-3 or TRBV12-4 to TRBJ2-5, with D uncertain. Trimming took 2 bases from V and 3 from J, leaving 7 bases between them. The CDR3 runs 13 residues. CDR3 amino acids: CASSLLEEETQYF. CDR3 coding DNA: TGTGCCAGCAGTTTACTAGAGGAAGAGACCCAGTACTTC.

V gene TRBV21-1 combines with J gene TRBJ2-5; no DNA check was done on the table's D call, TRBD2. TRBV21-1 is classified as a pseudogene. The CDR3 runs 20 residues. The chain's CDR3 is CASSKLPGTSGGAYCETQYF. DNA for the CDR3: TGTGCCAGCAGCAAACTCCCCGGGACTAGCGGGGGGGCCTACTGCGAGACCCAGTACTTC.